This entry lists 27 T cell receptor beta chains sequenced from one sample in a study of blood T cells in healthy people across ages. Primed by a sample-barcoded 5' primer and a J-beta primer mix, a second PCR proceeded for roughly 7 to 12 cycles. TCRdb processed the 5' RACE reads anew with MiXCR; each CDR3 protein has one entry. This sample has about 1.5 million distinct CDR3 sequences, with 35% to 45% found just once. Sequencing was carried out using blood. The receptors were sampled from a woman aged 18-29 years in good health.

The chain combines TRBV5-1 with TRBJ2-3; D is uncertain. The CDR3 is 14 residues long. Germline V gene lookup returns CDR1 SGHRS and CDR2 YFSETQ. V shed 4 bases and J shed 2 bases, with 11 bases lying between them. The CDR3 sequence: CASSPGQITDTQYF. Written as DNA, the CDR3 is TGCGCCAGCAGCCCTGGGCAGATCACAGATACGCAGTATTTT.

This clonotype was recorded a few times. A read error may produce the germline difference seen at one junction end. The chain employs TRBV7-7 and TRBJ2-5; D ambiguous. The CDR3 loop spans 15 amino acids. In germline, CDR1 is SSHAT, CDR2 FNYEAQ (reference sequence). CDR3 in DNA: TGTGCTAGCAGCCTAACGCTAGGACCACAAGAGACCCAGTACTTC. Amino acids: CASSLTLGPQETQYF. The variable domain in full, with the rest retrieved from reference TRBV7-7 and TRBJ2-5, is GAGVSQSPRYKVTKRGQDVTLRCDPISSHATLYWYQQALGQGPEFLTYFNYEAQPDKSGLPSDRFSAERPEGSISTLTIQRTEQRDSAMYRCASSLTLGPQETQYFGPGTRLLVL.

This chain joins TRBV20-1 and TRBJ1-1; maybe TRBD1 (5 bases). Trimming removed 1 base at V and 4 bases at J, with 13 bases between. Germline loops: CDR1 DFQATT, CDR2 SNEGSKA (reference sequence). The CDR3 loop spans 14 amino acids. CDR3 protein: CSARGPGMGTEAFF. CDR3 DNA sequence: TGCAGTGCTAGAGGCCCAGGGATGGGCACTGAAGCTTTCTTT.

This chain connects TRBV28 to TRBJ2-3; TRBD2 aligns across 10 bases. Per germline, CDR1 MDHEN and CDR2 SYDVKM. Trimming cost V 3 bases and J 1 base; bases outside gene matches: 7. The CDR3 totals 17 residues. The CDR3, as DNA: TGTGCCAGCAGTTTTCTAGCGGGAGAGGACGGCACAGATACGCAGTATTTT. As protein: CASSFLAGEDGTDTQYF.

The rearrangement joins TRBV29-1 to TRBJ1-1, with D possibly being TRBD1 (5 bases). CDR1 and CDR2 (germline): SQVTM, ANQGSEA. Trimming stripped 6 bases from V and 0 bases from J, with 14 bases between. This CDR3 contains 14 residues. The CDR3: CSVKGLRLNTEAFF. CDR3 sequence (DNA): TGCAGCGTAAAGGGGCTACGGTTGAACACTGAAGCTTTCTTT.

For the CDR3, the DNA is TGTGCCAGTAGATGGGGGAATGAGCAGTTCTTC. Protein: CASRWGNEQFF. The chain is built from TRBV19 and TRBJ2-1; either TRBD1 or TRBD2 may fit D (5 bases each). Germline values: CDR1 LNHDA, CDR2 SQIVND (reference sequence). The CDR3 totals 11 residues. V was shortened by 6 bases and J by 7 bases, with 7 bases between the two germline ends. Complete variable domain (other parts from reference TRBV19 and TRBJ2-1): DGGITQSPKYLFRKEGQNVTLSCEQNLNHDAMYWYRQDPGQGLRLIYYSQIVNDFQKGDIAEGYSVSREKKESFPLTVTSAQKNPTAFYLCASRWGNEQFFGPGTRLTVL.

A few counts support this clonotype. The chain combines TRBV15 with TRBJ1-1; D is undetermined. V lost 0 bases and J lost 7, with 9 bases in between. This CDR3 spans 13 amino acids. CDR1 and CDR2 from the germline V gene are LNHNV and YYDKDF (reference sequence). The CDR3 DNA follows: TGTGCCACCAGCAGAGATGTGACGGATGAAGCTTTCTTT. It encodes CATSRDVTDEAFF.

V is TRBV7-2 and J is TRBJ2-5, with D possibly TRBD2 on 6 matching bases. V was cut by 8 bases and J by 5 bases, with 15 bases left in between. Germline CDR1 is SGHTA and CDR2 is FQGNSA. This CDR3 is built from 13 residues. This CDR3 reads CASARENRETQYF. The CDR3 nucleotides read TGTGCCAGCGCCCGGGAGAATAGGGAGACCCAGTACTTC.

The chain couples TRBV12-3 or TRBV12-4 to TRBJ1-5; 8 bases line up with TRBD1. The CDR3 is 15 amino acids. With V trimmed by 6 bases and J by 1 base, 5 bases remained unmatched. The CDR3 region is CASRPTGASNQPQHF. The CDR3 nucleotides read TGTGCCAGCAGACCGACAGGGGCAAGCAATCAGCCCCAGCATTTT.

This clonotype is a singleton in its sample. A much larger clone differs by one base, so this may be a read error. The chain has TRBV29-1 and TRBJ1-2, with TRBD1 matching 7 bases. V was pared by 8 bases and J by 3 bases, with 9 bases of the junction left unmatched. Germline CDR1 reads SQVTM; CDR2 reads ANQGSEA. The CDR3 is made up of 13 amino acids. The CDR3 region is CSIGVTGYYGYTF. The CDR3 DNA follows: TGCAGCATTGGGGTGACAGGGTACTATGGCTACACCTTC. The full variable domain, rest sourced from reference TRBV29-1 and TRBJ1-2, is SAVISQKPSRDICQRGTSLTIQCQVDSQVTMMFWYRQQPGQSLTLIATANQGSEATYESGFVIDKFPISRPNLTFSTLTVSNMSPEDSSIYLCSIGVTGYYGYTFGSGTRLTVV.

This clonotype was detected only a few times. The chain carries TRBV7-2 and TRBJ2-1, with D maybe TRBD2 (6 bases). The CDR3 is made up of 14 amino acids. Trimming stripped 1 base from V and 7 bases from J, with 11 bases between. Germline V CDR1 and CDR2: SGHTA, FQGNSA. CDR3 DNA sequence: TGTGCCAGCAGCTTAGGACTAGTCAATAATGAGCAGTTCTTC. Its protein product is CASSLGLVNNEQFF. Full variable domain (rest looked up from reference TRBV7-2 and TRBJ2-1): GAGVSQSPSNKVTEKGKDVELRCDPISGHTALYWYRQSLGQGLEFLIYFQGNSAPDKSGLPSDRFSAERTGGSVSTLTIQRTQQEDSAVYLCASSLGLVNNEQFFGPGTRLTVL.

V is TRBV28 and J is TRBJ2-5; 7 bases fit TRBD1. The CDR3 is 18 amino acids. Trimming cost V 4 bases and J 3 bases; bases outside gene matches: 17. The germline gives CDR1 MDHEN, CDR2 SYDVKM. CDR3 loop: CASSSTDRALRREETQYF. The CDR3 nucleotides are TGTGCCAGCAGTTCTACTGACAGGGCTCTAAGAAGGGAAGAGACCCAGTACTTC.

The V call is TRBV4-2, the J call TRBJ2-7; TRBD2 agrees at 9 bases. Trimming at V came to 0 bases and at J to 7 bases, leaving 13 bases not matched to a gene. The CDR3 contains 17 residues. CDR1 LGHNA and CDR2 YNFKEQ come from the germline V gene. Written as DNA, the CDR3 is TGTGCCAGCAGCCAAGATCGAGGGACTAGCTCCTACAATGAGCAGTACTTC. Amino acid sequence: CASSQDRGTSSYNEQYF.

A note on this clonotype: Being one base from a much bigger clone, this may be a read error. The chain couples TRBV27 to TRBJ1-2; 9 nucleotides match TRBD1. The CDR3 loop spans 13 amino acids. V lost 6 bases, J lost 8 bases, and 7 bases stayed unmatched. Looked up from germline, CDR1 is MNHEY and CDR2 is SMNVEV (reference sequence). CDR3: CASSSQGAAGYTF. The DNA for the CDR3 is TGTGCCAGCAGCTCACAGGGGGCGGCAGGCTACACCTTC.

This clonotype appeared a few times. CDR3 sequence reads: CSARRESSYNEQFF. CDR3 sequence (DNA): TGCAGTGCTAGAAGGGAGTCATCCTACAATGAGCAGTTCTTC. The chain combines TRBV20-1 with TRBJ2-1, with a possible D match to TRBD2 (5 bases). CDR1 and CDR2 (germline): DFQATT, SNEGSKA (reference sequence). The CDR3 spans 14 residues. Between the trimmed V and J ends, which lost 2 bases and 1 base, there was a span of 9 bases.

The CDR3 sequence is CASSPGRVISSYEQYF. The DNA for the CDR3 is TGTGCCAGCAGCCCAGGGCGGGTTATCAGTTCCTACGAGCAGTACTTC. The chain employs TRBV11-2 and TRBJ2-7, with D possibly called TRBD1 or TRBD2 (5 bases each). CDR1 and CDR2 (germline): SGHAT, FQNNGV. The CDR3 runs 16 residues. Trimming left V 5 bases short and J 1 base short, with 18 bases between.

The J gene is TRBJ2-5, the V gene TRBV6-1; the D call may be TRBD1 or TRBD2 (6 bases each). Trimming removed 1 base from V and 2 bases from J, with 11 bases in between. CDR3 length: 15 amino acids. Germline V gene data show CDR1 as MNHNS and CDR2 as SASEGT. CDR3 bases: TGTGCCAGCAGTGAAGGCTGGGGGGCACAAGAGACCCAGTACTTC. Its protein is CASSEGWGAQETQYF.

V and J are TRBV27 and TRBJ1-5; D unresolved. Germline V gene lookup returns CDR1 MNHEY and CDR2 SMNVEV (reference sequence). The germline V and J ends were trimmed by 5 bases and 5 bases, with 10 bases remaining between them. This CDR3 region has 13 residues. CDR3 residues: CASSVSFDQPQHF. Here the CDR3 DNA reads TGTGCCAGCAGTGTCAGTTTCGATCAGCCCCAGCATTTT.

This clonotype was picked up a small number of times. V usage is TRBV6-5 and J usage is TRBJ2-5, with TRBD2 identical over 8 bases. Trimming removed 6 bases from V and 11 bases from J; junction bases left unmatched: 17. The CDR3 covers 15 residues. Germline CDR1 is MNHEY and CDR2 is SVGAGI. Here the CDR3 reads CASRTGLARRNEQYF. In DNA, the CDR3 is TGTGCCAGCAGGACAGGACTAGCCCGGCGCAATGAGCAGTACTTC.

The V gene is TRBV29-1, the J gene TRBJ1-2; TRBD1 matches at 12 bases. Trimming removed 4 bases from V and 7 bases from J; junction bases left unmatched: 7. Germline V gives CDR1 SQVTM, CDR2 ANQGSEA. The CDR3 extends over 14 amino acids. The CDR3 is CSVGFGTGGFGYTF. The CDR3 DNA reads as TGCAGCGTTGGGTTTGGGACAGGGGGCTTTGGCTACACCTTC.

This clonotype was counted once. This chain links TRBV7-2 with TRBJ1-6; no firm D call. This CDR3 has 14 residues. V lost 2 bases and J lost 10, with 12 bases in between. Germline V gene data show CDR1 as SGHTA and CDR2 as FQGNSA. The CDR3 sequence is CASSLNGGFSPLHF. The CDR3 DNA is TGTGCCAGCAGCTTAAATGGTGGGTTCTCACCCCTCCACTTT.

J is TRBJ2-5 and V is TRBV10-2, with a possible D match to TRBD1 (6 bases). Germline V lookup: CDR1 WSHSY, CDR2 SAAADI. V was clipped by 8 bases and J by 0 bases, with 10 bases between them. The CDR3 totals 13 residues. The CDR3 sequence: CASARDNQETQYF. CDR3 DNA: TGCGCCAGCGCAAGGGACAACCAAGAGACCCAGTACTTC.

This chain joins TRBV27 and TRBJ2-1; no clear D. The CDR3 consists of 14 residues. Deletions cut 5 bases from V and 7 bases from J, with 15 bases between. Germline values: CDR1 MNHEY, CDR2 SMNVEV (reference sequence). This CDR3 reads CASSPYAKSNEQFF. CDR3 sequence (DNA): TGTGCCAGCAGTCCCTATGCCAAAAGTAATGAGCAGTTCTTC.

This clonotype was detected a few times. This chain uses TRBV27 with TRBJ2-7; D is ambiguous. CDR1 MNHEY and CDR2 SMNVEV come from the germline V gene (reference sequence). The length of the CDR3 is 11 residues. Trimming took 11 bases from V and 6 from J, leaving 14 bases between them. The chain's CDR3 is CAAGWSREQYF. The CDR3 DNA follows: TGTGCCGCCGGGTGGTCCCGCGAGCAGTACTTC.

The rearrangement joins TRBV2 to TRBJ1-1; D is unresolved. Trimming shortened V by 4 bases and J by 1 base, and 13 bases separated the two germline ends. The CDR3 runs to 15 residues. The germline gives CDR1 SNHLY, CDR2 FYNNEI. CDR3 DNA: TGTGCCAGCAGTGGAGGACGGACGGGGAACACTGAAGCTTTCTTT. This translates into CASSGGRTGNTEAFF.

The chain couples TRBV9 to TRBJ2-7, with D possibly being TRBD2 (6 bases). Looked up from germline, CDR1 is SGDLS and CDR2 is YYNGEE. V lost 0 bases and J 3 bases, leaving 10 bases between the germline ends. The CDR3 contains 14 residues. CDR3 sequence (DNA): TGTGCCAGCAGCGTAGCGGGGACTGGCTACGAGCAGTACTTC. Translated, it gives CASSVAGTGYEQYF. Full variable domain (rest looked up from reference TRBV9 and TRBJ2-7): DSGVTQTPKHLITATGQRVTLRCSPRSGDLSVYWYQQSLDQGLQFLIQYYNGEERAKGNILERFSAQQFPDLHSELNLSSLELGDSALYFCASSVAGTGYEQYFGPGTRLTVT.

This clonotype was observed once. A junction end diverges from the germline sequence, so it may reflect a read error. The chain recombines TRBV28 with TRBJ1-5, with D perhaps TRBD1 (6 bases). CDR3 length: 14 residues. Germline V lookup: CDR1 MDHEN, CDR2 SYDVKM. Written as DNA, the CDR3 is TGTGCCACCACGCGTGCAGGGGTTGATCACCCCCAGCATTTT. Amino acid sequence: CATTRAGVDHPQHF.